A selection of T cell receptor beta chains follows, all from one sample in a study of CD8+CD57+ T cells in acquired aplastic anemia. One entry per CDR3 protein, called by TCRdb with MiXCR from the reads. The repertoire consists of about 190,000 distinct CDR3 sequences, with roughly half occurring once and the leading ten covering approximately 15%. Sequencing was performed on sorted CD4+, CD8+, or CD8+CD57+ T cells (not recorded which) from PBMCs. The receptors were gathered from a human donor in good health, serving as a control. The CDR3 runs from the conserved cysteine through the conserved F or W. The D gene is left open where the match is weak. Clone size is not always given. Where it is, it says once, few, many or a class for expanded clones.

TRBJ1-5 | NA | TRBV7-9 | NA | TGTGCCAGCAGCCCCGGTGGGAGCCAAGAGACCCAGCATTTT | CASSPGGSQETQHF
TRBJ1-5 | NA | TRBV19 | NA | TGTGCCGGAGGGGAGGTAGATCAGCCCCAGCATTTT | CAGGEVDQPQHF
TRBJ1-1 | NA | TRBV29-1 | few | TGCAGCCCCTTTCGGTGGAACACTGAAGCTTTCTTT | CSPFRWNTEAFF
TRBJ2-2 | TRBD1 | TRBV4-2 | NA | TGTGCCAGCAGCCAAGCCCGGCTGACAGGGGGTCAGGACGGGGAGCTGTTTTTT | CASSQARLTGGQDGELFF
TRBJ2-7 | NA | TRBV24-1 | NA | TGTGCCACCAGTGATCCGACGAGGGAGGACGAGCAGTACTTC | CATSDPTREDEQYF
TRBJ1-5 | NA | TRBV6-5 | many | TGTGCCAGCAGTTACGCGGGGCCTCGTAGCTATCAGCCCCAGCATTTT | CASSYAGPRSYQPQHF
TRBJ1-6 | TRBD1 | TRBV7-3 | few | TGTGCCAGCAGCTTATTGGCAGGGGGAGCTTCACCCCTCCACTTT | CASSLLAGGASPLHF
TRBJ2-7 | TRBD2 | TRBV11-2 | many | TGTGCCAGCAGCCCTAGGCCGGGTGGACTAGCGGGGTCCTACGAGCAGTACTTC | CASSPRPGGLAGSYEQYF
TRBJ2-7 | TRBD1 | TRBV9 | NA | TGTGCCAGCAGCCCCCGGGACAGGGTCTACGAGCAGTACTTC | CASSPRDRVYEQYF
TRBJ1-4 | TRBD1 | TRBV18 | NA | TGTGCCAGCTCACCAGGGACAGCCACATTAGAAAAACTGTTTTTT | CASSPGTATLEKLFF
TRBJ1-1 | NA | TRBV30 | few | TGTGCCTGGAGTGGGGATACAGCCATGAACACTGAAGCTTTCTTT | CAWSGDTAMNTEAFF
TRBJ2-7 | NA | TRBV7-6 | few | TGTGCCAGCAGCCCTCCCGACACTGACTACGAGCAGTACTTC | CASSPPDTDYEQYF
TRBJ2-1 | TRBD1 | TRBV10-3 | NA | TGTGCCATCAGTTCCCCAGTCCCCATCCGGGACAGGTCCTACAATGAGCAGTTCTTC | CAISSPVPIRDRSYNEQFF
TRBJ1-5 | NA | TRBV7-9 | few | TGTGCCAGCAGCTTAGCGGGGAGGGGTAACAATCAGCCCCAGCATTTT | CASSLAGRGNNQPQHF
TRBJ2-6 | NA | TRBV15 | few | TGTGCCACCAGCAGAGAGCGTTCATCTGGGGCCAACGTCCTGACTTTC | CATSRERSSGANVLTF
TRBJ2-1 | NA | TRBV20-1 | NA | TGCAGTGCTAGCCCCAAGGGCTCGGGCTCCTACAATGAGCAGTTCTTC | CSASPKGSGSYNEQFF
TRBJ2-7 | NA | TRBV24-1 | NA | TGTGCCACCAGTGGTATGGAAGGGGGCTCCTACGAGCAGTACTTC | CATSGMEGGSYEQYF
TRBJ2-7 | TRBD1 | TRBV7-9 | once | TGTGCCAGCAGCTTAGCCCCGGGACAGGGGTTCCACGAGCAGTACTTC | CASSLAPGQGFHEQYF
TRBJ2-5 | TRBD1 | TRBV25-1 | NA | TGTGCCAGCAGTGAAGCCAGGGGGTTGGGGACCCAGTACTTC | CASSEARGLGTQYF
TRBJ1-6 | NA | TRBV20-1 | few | TGCAGTGCTCTCCAGGACGGGGGACCCCTCCACTTT | CSALQDGGPLHF
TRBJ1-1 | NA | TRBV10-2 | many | TGCGCCAGCAGTGGACAGATGAACACTGAAGCTTTCTTT | CASSGQMNTEAFF
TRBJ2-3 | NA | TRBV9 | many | TGTGCCAGCAGCACCTGGGACAGCACAGATACGCAGTATTTT | CASSTWDSTDTQYF
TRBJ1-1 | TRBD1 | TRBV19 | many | TGTGCCAGTAGATCGGGACAGCCGATCGCTGAAGCTTTCTTT | CASRSGQPIAEAFF
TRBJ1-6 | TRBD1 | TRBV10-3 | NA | TGTGCCATCAGTGACCCGGGACAGGCCCAAGGTTCACCCCTCCACTTT | CAISDPGQAQGSPLHF
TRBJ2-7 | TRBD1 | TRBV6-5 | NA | TGTGCCAGCAGTTACAGTGGGACAGCTATATACGAGCAGTACTTC | CASSYSGTAIYEQYF
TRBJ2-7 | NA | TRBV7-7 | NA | TGTGCCAGCAGCTTAGCGTGGGGGAGCGAGCAGTACTTC | CASSLAWGSEQYF
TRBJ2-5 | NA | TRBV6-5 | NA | TGTGCCAGCAGTTATATAAGGGGGGGGGGACTCCAAGAGACCCAGTACTTC | CASSYIRGGGLQETQYF
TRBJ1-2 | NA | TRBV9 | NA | TGTGCCAGCAGCTCCTCCGGTTTAGATAACTATGGCTACACCTTC | CASSSSGLDNYGYTF
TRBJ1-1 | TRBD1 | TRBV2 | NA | TGTGCCAGCAGGGCGTCCCAGGGACAGGGGTCTACCACTGAAGCTTTCTTT | CASRASQGQGSTTEAFF
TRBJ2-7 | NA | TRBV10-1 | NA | TGCGCCAGCAGTGACGGGGTATCTTACGAGCAGTACTTC | CASSDGVSYEQYF
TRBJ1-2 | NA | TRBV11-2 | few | TGTGCCAGCAGCTTACCCCTCTCAGGGTATGGCTACACCTTC | CASSLPLSGYGYTF
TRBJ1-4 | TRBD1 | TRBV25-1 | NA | TGTGCCAGCAGTAATTGGGACAGCTCAACTAATGAAAAACTGTTTTTT | CASSNWDSSTNEKLFF
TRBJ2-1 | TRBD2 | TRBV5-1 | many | TGCGCCAGCAGCGTCCCTAAGGGACTAGCGGGGGGGCCAGCCTACAATGAGCAGTTCTTC | CASSVPKGLAGGPAYNEQFF
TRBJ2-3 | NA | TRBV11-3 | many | TGTGCCAGCAGCTTGGGAGGGGGCGCGACAGATACGCAGTATTTT | CASSLGGGATDTQYF
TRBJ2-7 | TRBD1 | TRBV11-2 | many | TGTGCCAGCAGCTTGGGGACCGGGACAGGGGTATCCTACGAGCAGTACTTC | CASSLGTGTGVSYEQYF
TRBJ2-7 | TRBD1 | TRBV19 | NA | TGTGCCAGCAGTTCGGGACAGGCTCCCTACGAGCAGTACTTC | CASSSGQAPYEQYF
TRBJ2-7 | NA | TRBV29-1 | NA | TGCAGCGTTGAAGCTCAGGGCAGGCCCTACGAGCAGTACTTC | CSVEAQGRPYEQYF
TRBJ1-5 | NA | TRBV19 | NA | TGTGCCAGTAACCGTCCCGGTCAGCCCCAGCATTTT | CASNRPGQPQHF
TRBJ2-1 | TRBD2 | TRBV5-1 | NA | TGCGCCAGCAGCTTGACTAGCGGGTCCAACAATGAGCAGTTCTTC | CASSLTSGSNNEQFF
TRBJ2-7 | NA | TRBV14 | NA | TGTGCCAGCAGCTTAGTCAATTACGAGCAGTACTTC | CASSLVNYEQYF
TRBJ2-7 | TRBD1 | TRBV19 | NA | TGTGCCAGTAGTATAGATACAGGGACAGGGGGCTACGAGCAGTACTTC | CASSIDTGTGGYEQYF
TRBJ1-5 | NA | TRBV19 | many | TGTGCCAGTAGCTCGGGGTTAGGTCAAAATCAGCCCCAGCATTTT | CASSSGLGQNQPQHF
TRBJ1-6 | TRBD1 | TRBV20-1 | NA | TGCAGTGCTAAGGACAGGGGAGGATCACCCCTCCACTTT | CSAKDRGGSPLHF
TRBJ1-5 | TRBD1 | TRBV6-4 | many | TGTGCCAGCAGTGACACGACAGGGATAAGTCAGCCCCAGCATTTT | CASSDTTGISQPQHF
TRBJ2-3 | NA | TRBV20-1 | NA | TGCAGTGCTAGAGATGTCCAGGGGGGGGTGCCAGATACGCAGTATTTT | CSARDVQGGVPDTQYF